This entry lists 5 T cell receptor beta chains sequenced from one sample in a study of T-cell memory formation after mild COVID-19. Each CDR3 protein gets one entry after TCRdb re-called the 5' RACE reads with MiXCR. This sample yields approximately 290,000 distinct CDR3 sequences, of which approximately 16% are seen a single time; more than 20% belongs to the top ten. Material for sequencing was PBMCs or a T cell subset sorted from them (not recorded which). The receptors were sampled from a man younger than 35 who had mild COVID-19 (a few samples of this study predate the infection). Cell type and time point are not known.

This chain uses TRBV7-6 with TRBJ2-3; 7 nucleotides align to TRBD1. V lost 5 bases and J lost 2; bases outside the gene matches: 13. CDR3 length: 17 residues. Germline-derived CDR1 and CDR2 are SGHVS and FNYEAQ. The CDR3 protein is CASSLLGTADPTDTQYF. The CDR3 DNA reads as TGTGCCAGCAGCCTCCTGGGGACAGCAGACCCCACAGATACGCAGTATTTT.

This sequence joins TRBV20-1 and TRBJ2-6, with 9 bases that match TRBD1. V lost 3 bases to trimming and J lost 5 bases; unmatched junction nucleotides: 5. The CDR3 is 15 residues long. CDR1 DFQATT and CDR2 SNEGSKA come from the germline V gene (reference sequence). The CDR3 DNA reads TGCAGTGCTAGCTACGGACAGGGGTGGGCCAACGTCCTGACTTTC. It translates to CSASYGQGWANVLTF.

This clonotype showed up just a few times. The chain carries TRBV5-1 and TRBJ1-1; D uncertain. There are 15 residues in the CDR3. From germline, CDR1 is SGHRS and CDR2 YFSETQ. Trimming left V 3 bases short and J 0 bases short, with 12 bases between. CDR3 in DNA: TGCGCCAGCAGCTCAGCTACTATCATGAACACTGAAGCTTTCTTT. The encoded protein is CASSSATIMNTEAFF.

This clonotype was observed a handful of times. This chain joins TRBV20-1 and TRBJ1-4; D uncertain. The CDR3 is made up of 14 amino acids. The germline V gene has CDR1 DFQATT and CDR2 SNEGSKA (reference sequence). V lost 5 bases to trimming and J lost 5 bases, with 15 bases between them. The CDR3 here is CSAALGIRNEKLFF. As DNA, the CDR3 is TGCAGTGCTGCCCTCGGGATCAGGAATGAAAAACTGTTTTTT.

This chain's CDR3 is CASSPPGVWDTQYF. CDR3 nucleotides: TGTGCCAGCAGCCCGCCGGGCGTATGGGATACGCAGTATTTT. The rearrangement joins TRBV7-2 to TRBJ2-3; D remains ambiguous. The CDR3 length is 14 residues. Germline CDR1 reads SGHTA; CDR2 reads FQGNSA. Trimming cost V 5 bases and J 6 bases, with 15 bases left between them.